This T cell receptor (beta chain) was sequenced during a study of OX40 agonist ivuxolimab in advanced cancers. Study-level background: The costimulatory receptor OX40 (CD134) was targeted by ivuxolimab, a fully human IgG2 agonistic monoclonal antibody. Intravenous ivuxolimab was administered to patients every 2 weeks at six dose levels: 0.01, 0.1, 0.3, 1.5, 3 and 10 mg/kg. Of the 52 patients in dose escalation, about 20 had hepatocellular carcinoma, some 15 had melanoma, 9 had renal cell carcinoma and 9 had head and neck cancer. In the dose-escalation cohort, roughly 80% of patients were male, and the mean age was approximately 60 years, with a range of 23 to 79. Patients were allowed to have had prior anti-PD-1, anti-PD-L1 or anti-CTLA-4 therapy, and approximately 39% of the dose-escalation patients had been treated with checkpoint inhibitors. Three dose-escalation patients achieved partial responses, one with hepatocellular carcinoma and two with cutaneous melanoma. The point of sequencing TCRbeta in the periphery was to test whether ivuxolimab changed TCR sequence diversity and drove clonal T-cell expansion. The monotherapy dose-escalation portion (N = 52 patients) of the phase I ivuxolimab trial is reported in the paper.

Patients with autoimmune disease history or receiving systemic immunosuppression were excluded from the trial. In every dose cohort, peripheral blood was drawn for TCR sequencing at baseline, cycle 4 day 1, and cycle 7 day 1. The samples were drawn from a first-in-human, open-label, multicenter phase I dose-escalation trial of ivuxolimab. Adults with locally advanced or metastatic melanoma, renal cell, hepatocellular, or head and neck squamous cell carcinoma were enrolled in the trial. Before TCR sequencing, CD4+ and CD8+ T cells were separately sorted from peripheral blood. Here is what the overall study found, with its caveats: The antigen specificity of the clonally expanded peripheral T cells was not determined. After ivuxolimab, CD8+ T cells had more expanded clones than CD4+ T cells on average. Clonal expansion of both CD4+ and CD8+ blood T cells was observed from baseline to week 6 at doses 0.1 to 3.0 mg/kg. In the 0.1-3.0 mg/kg groups, partial responders had among the lowest normalized peripheral clonal expansion, particularly in CD8+ T cells. Low levels of normalized T-cell clonal expansion were also seen in some patients who did not respond.

For sequencing of the TCRbeta CDR3 region, genomic DNA was extracted from the sorted cells. TCRbeta CDR3 regions were sequenced using the immunoSEQ Assay. This immuneACCESS table, as held by TCRdb, lists in-frame sequences with V and J called but not all clones. Of the missing ones, under half trace to an unresolved V gene in checked studies; the others have no known cause. The sample table lists approximately 77,000 clones, approximately 85% of them with a count of one. Approximately 2.2% of the sample belongs to the ten largest clones. This clone was picked up many times. This clone's antigen is unknown. Base quality data are lacking; no much larger clone is found one base away. Here V drops 8 bases and J drops 1 base, and the junction holds 5 bases not matched to any gene. CDR1 is given as SNHLY and CDR2 as FYNNEI, both from the germline V gene. The CDR3 holds 13 amino acids from the cysteine to the phenylalanine. Just the 39-base CDR3 DNA is kept, in frame starting at base 1.

The TCR sequence derives from an adult with an advanced solid tumor such as melanoma, head and neck, liver or kidney cancer. The sequences come from CD4+ or CD8+ T cells sorted from blood, collected in a trial of the OX40 agonist ivuxolimab. Rearrangement joined TRBV2 to TRBJ2-7; 7 central bases correspond to TRBD1. The nucleotides are TGTGCCAGCGGGACAGCCTTTTCCTACGAGCAGTACTTC. The translation is CASGTAFSYEQYF.